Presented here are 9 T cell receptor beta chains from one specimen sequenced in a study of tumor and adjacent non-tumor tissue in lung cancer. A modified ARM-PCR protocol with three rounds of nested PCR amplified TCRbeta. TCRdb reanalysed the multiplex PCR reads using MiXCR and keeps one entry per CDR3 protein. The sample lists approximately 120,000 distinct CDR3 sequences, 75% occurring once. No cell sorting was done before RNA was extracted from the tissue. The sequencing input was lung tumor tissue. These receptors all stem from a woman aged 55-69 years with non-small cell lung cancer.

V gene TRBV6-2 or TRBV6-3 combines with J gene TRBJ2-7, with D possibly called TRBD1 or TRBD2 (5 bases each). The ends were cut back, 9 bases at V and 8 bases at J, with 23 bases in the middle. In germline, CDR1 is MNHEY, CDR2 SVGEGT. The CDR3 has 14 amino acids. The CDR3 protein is CASSRARGPYKQYF. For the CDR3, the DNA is TGTGCCAGTAGCAGAGCACGGGGACCTTACAAGCAGTACTTC.

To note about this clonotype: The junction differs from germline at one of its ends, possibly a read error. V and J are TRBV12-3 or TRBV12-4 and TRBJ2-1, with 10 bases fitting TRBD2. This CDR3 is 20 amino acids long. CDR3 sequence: CASSLGPSSGGVGSYNEQFF. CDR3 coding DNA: TGCGCCAGCAGTTTGGGTCCCTCTAGCGGGGGTGTCGGGAGTTACAATGAGCAGTTCTTC.

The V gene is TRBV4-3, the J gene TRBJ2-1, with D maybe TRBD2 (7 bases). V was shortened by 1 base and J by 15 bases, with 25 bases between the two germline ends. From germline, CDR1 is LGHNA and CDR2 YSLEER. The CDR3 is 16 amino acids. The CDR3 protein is CASSQGTRGIYNKRFF. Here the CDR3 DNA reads TGCGCCAGCAGCCAAGGGACTAGGGGGATTTACAATAAGCGGTTCTTC.

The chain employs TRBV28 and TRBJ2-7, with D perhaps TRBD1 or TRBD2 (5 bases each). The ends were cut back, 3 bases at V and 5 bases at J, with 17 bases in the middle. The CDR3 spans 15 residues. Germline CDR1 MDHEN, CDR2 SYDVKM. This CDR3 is CASSFVGGPDHEQYF. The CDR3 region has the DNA TGTGCCAGCAGTTTCGTTGGGGGACCCGACCACGAGCAGTACTTC.

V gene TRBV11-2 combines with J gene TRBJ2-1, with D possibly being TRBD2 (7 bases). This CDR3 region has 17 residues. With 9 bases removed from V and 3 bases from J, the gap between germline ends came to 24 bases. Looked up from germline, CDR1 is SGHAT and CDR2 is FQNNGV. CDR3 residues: CASRPLLGGGHYNEQFF. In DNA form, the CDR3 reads TGTGCCAGTAGACCCCTCTTAGGGGGGGGACACTACAATGAGCAGTTCTTC.

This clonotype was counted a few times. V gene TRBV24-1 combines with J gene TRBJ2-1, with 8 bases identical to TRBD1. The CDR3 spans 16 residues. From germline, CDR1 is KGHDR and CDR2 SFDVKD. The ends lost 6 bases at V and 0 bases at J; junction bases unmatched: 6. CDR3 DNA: TGTGCCACCAGTTCCGACAGGGGTAGCTCCTACAATGAGCAGTTCTTC. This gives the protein CATSSDRGSSYNEQFF.

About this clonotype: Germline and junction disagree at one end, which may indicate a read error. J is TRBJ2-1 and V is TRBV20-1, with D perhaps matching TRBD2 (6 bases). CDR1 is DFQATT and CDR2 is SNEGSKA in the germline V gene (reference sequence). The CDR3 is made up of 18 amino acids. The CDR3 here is CSARAAGPSLNSYNKQFF. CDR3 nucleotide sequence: TGCAGTGCTAGGGCAGCGGGTCCATCCCTTAACTCCTACAATAAGCAGTTCTTC.

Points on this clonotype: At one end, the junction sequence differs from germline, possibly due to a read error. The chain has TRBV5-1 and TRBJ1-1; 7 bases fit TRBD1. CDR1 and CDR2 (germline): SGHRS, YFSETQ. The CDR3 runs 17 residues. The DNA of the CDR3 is TGCGCCAGCAGCCTGATTCGGGACAGCCAAATGAACACTGAAGTTCTCTTT. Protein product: CASSLIRDSQMNTEVLF.

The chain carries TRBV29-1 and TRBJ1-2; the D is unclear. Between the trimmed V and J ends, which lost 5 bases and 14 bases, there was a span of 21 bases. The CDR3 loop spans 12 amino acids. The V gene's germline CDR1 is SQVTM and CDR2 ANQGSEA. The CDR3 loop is CSVNPDQDGCTF. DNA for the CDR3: TGCAGCGTTAATCCCGACCAGGATGGCTGTACCTTC.